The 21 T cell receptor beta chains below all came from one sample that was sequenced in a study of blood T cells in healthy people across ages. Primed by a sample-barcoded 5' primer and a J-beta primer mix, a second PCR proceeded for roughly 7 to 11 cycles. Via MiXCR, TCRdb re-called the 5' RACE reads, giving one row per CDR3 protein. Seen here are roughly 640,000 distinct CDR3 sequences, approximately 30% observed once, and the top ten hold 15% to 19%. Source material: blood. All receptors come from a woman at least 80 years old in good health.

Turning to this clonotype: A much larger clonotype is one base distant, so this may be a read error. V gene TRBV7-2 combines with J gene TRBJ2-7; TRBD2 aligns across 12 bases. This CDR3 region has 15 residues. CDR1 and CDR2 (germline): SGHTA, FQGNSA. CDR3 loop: CACSPTSGGRYEQYF. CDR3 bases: TGTGCCTGCAGTCCGACTAGCGGGGGTCGGTACGAGCAGTACTTC.

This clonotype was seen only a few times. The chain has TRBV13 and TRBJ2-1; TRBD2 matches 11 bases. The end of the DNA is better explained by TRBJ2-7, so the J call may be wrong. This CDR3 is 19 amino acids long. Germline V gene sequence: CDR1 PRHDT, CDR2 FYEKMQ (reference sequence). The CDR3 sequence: CASSTLGVAGGPGYNEQYF. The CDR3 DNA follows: TGTGCCAGCAGCACCCTGGGAGTAGCGGGGGGGCCGGGCTACAATGAGCAGTACTTC.

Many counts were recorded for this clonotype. CDR3 sequence reads: CASSLRALAKNIQYF. CDR3 nucleotide sequence: TGTGCCAGCAGCTTACGAGCCCTAGCCAAAAACATTCAGTACTTC. The chain carries TRBV11-2 and TRBJ2-4; D is unclear. This CDR3 comprises 15 residues. Germline loops: CDR1 SGHAT, CDR2 FQNNGV. Trimming took off 2 bases at V and 0 bases at J, with 8 bases between the two ends.

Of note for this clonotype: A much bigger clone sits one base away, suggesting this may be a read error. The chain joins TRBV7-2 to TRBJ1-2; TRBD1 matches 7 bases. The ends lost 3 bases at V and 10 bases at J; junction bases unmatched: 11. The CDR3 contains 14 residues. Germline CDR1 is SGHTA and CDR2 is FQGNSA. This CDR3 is CASSFDRVGGDYTF. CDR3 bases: TGTGCCAGCAGCTTTGACAGGGTGGGAGGTGACTACACCTTC.

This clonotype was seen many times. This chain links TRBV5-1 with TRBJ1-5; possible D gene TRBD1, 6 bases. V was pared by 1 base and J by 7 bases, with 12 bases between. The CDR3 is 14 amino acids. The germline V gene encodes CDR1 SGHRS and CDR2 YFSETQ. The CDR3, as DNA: TGCGCCAGCAGCTTGTCGGGGGGCGGACAGCCCCAGCATTTT. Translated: CASSLSGGGQPQHF. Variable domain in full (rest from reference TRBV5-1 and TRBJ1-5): KAGVTQTPRYLIKTRGQQVTLSCSPISGHRSVSWYQQTPGQGLQFLFEYFSETQRNKGNFPGRFSGRQFSNSRSEMNVSTLELGDSALYLCASSLSGGGQPQHFGDGTRLSIL.

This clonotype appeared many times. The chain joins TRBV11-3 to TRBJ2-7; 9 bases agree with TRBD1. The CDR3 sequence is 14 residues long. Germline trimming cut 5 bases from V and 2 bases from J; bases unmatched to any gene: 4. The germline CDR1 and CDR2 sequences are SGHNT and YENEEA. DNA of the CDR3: TGTGCCAGCAGCCGGGACAGGGTCGCCTACGAGCAGTACTTC. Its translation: CASSRDRVAYEQYF.

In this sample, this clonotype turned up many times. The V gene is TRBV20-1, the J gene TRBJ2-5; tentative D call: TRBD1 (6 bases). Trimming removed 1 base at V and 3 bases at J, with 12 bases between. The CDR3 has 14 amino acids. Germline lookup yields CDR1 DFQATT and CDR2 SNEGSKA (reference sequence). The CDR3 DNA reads TGCAGTGCTAGAGGGATAACAGGGAAAGAGACCCAGTACTTC. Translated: CSARGITGKETQYF.

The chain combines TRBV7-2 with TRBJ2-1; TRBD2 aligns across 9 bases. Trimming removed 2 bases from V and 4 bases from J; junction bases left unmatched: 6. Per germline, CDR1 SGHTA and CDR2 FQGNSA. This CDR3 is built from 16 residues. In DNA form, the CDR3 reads TGTGCCAGCAGCTTACGGGCGGGAGGGGAGTACAATGAGCAGTTCTTC. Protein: CASSLRAGGEYNEQFF.

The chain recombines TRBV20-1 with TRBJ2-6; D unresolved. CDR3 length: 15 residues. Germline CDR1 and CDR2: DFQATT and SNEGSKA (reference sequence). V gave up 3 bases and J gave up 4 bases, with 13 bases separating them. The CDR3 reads CSAREAGHGANVLTF. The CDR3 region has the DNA TGCAGTGCTAGGGAAGCCGGGCACGGGGCCAACGTCCTGACTTTC.

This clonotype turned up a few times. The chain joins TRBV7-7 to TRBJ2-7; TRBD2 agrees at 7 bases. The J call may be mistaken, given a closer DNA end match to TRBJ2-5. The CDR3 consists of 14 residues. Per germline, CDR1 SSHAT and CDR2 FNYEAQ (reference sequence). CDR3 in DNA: TGTGCCAGCAGCTTAGTCCGCTCGGGGGGGACCCAGTACTTC. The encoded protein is CASSLVRSGGTQYF.

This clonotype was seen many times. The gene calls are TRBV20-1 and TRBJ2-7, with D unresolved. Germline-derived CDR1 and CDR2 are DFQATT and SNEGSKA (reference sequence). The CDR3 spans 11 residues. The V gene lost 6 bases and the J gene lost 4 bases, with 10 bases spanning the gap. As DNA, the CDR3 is TGCAGTGCCCTGCAGAGGTACGAGCAGTACTTC. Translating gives CSALQRYEQYF.

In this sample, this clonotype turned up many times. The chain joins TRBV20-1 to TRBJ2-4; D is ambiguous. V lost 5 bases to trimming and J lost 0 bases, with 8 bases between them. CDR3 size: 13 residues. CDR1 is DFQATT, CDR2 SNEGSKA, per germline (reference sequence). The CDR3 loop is CSAPNGAKNIQYF. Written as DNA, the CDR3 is TGCAGTGCTCCGAACGGAGCCAAAAACATTCAGTACTTC.

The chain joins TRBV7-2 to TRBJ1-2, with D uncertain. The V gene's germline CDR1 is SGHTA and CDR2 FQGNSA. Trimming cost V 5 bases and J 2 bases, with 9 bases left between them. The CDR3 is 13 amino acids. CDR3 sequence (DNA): TGTGCCAGCAGCCTACACTTGAACTATGGCTACACCTTC. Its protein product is CASSLHLNYGYTF.

CDR3 sequence (DNA): TGTGCCAGCAGGACCTTATTAGCGGAATACACAGATACGCAGTATTTT. As protein: CASRTLLAEYTDTQYF. The chain joins TRBV2 to TRBJ2-3; D may be TRBD2 (6 bases). Trimming pared 6 bases from V and 2 bases from J, leaving 18 bases between. CDR1 is SNHLY and CDR2 is FYNNEI in the germline V gene. The CDR3 length is 16 residues.

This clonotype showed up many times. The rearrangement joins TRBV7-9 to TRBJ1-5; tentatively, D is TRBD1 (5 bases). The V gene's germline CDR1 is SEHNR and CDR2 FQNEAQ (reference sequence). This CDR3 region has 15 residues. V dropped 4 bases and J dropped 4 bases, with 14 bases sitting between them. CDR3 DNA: TGTGCCAGCAGCTCCCGTTTCGGGGGAAATCAGCCCCAGCATTTT. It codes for CASSSRFGGNQPQHF.

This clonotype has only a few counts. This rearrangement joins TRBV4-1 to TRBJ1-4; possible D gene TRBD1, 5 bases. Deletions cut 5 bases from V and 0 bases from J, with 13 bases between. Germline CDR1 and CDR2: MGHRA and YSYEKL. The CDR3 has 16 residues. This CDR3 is CASSSTIGATNEKLFF. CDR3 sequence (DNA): TGCGCCAGCAGCTCTACGATAGGGGCAACTAATGAAAAACTGTTTTTT.

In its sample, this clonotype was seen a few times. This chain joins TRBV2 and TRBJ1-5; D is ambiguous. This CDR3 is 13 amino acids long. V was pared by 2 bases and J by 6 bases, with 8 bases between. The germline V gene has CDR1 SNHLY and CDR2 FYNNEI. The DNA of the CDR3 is TGTGCCAGCAGTGAAAATTTGGCTCAGCCCCAGCATTTT. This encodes CASSENLAQPQHF.

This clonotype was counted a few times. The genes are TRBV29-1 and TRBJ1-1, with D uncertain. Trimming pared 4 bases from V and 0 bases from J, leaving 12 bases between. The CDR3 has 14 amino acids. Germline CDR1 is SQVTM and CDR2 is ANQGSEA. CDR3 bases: TGCAGCGTTGTCATTGGCAGGCTGAACACTGAAGCTTTCTTT. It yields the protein CSVVIGRLNTEAFF.

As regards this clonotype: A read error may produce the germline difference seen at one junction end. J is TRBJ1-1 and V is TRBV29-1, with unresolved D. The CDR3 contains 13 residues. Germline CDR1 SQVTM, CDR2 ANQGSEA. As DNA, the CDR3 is TGCGGCGTTACCTTTCGAAGGAGCACTGAAGCTTTCTTT. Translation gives CGVTFRRSTEAFF.

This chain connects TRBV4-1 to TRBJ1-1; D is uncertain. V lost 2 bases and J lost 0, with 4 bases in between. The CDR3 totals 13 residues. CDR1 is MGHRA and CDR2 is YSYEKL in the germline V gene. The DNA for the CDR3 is TGCGCCAGCAGCCAACTCATGAACACTGAAGCTTTCTTT. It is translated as CASSQLMNTEAFF.

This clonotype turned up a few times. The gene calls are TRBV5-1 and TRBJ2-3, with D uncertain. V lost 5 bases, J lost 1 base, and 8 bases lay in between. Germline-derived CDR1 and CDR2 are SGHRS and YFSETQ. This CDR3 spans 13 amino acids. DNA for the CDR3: TGCGCCAGCAGTGCCTCAGGCACAGATACGCAGTATTTT. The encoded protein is CASSASGTDTQYF.